One T cell receptor (beta chain) is described in this entry. The V gene's germline CDR1 is MNHEY and CDR2 SVGAGI. V dropped 7 bases and J dropped 7 bases, with 14 bases sitting between them. This CDR3 is 14 amino acids long. This sample is drawn from a study of blood T cell repertoires in COVID-19. Looking at the study overall: Acute and convalescent COVID-19 samples came from the United States, Italy and Spain. PBMCs, B-cell-depleted T cells, or T cells were the source of the cDNA or gDNA that made up the material.

In the original analysis: Nucleated cell counts were estimated from reference gene primer amplification. Data came from immunoSEQ multiplex PCR; TCRdb stores just in-frame clones and leaves some out. V, J and clone size reflect that table, while D and trimming were determined from the DNA. The profile covers 95,000 to 130,000 clones, with roughly four fifths appearing a single time and about 8% taken by the ten largest. The receptor comes from a man in his 70s with active or convalescent COVID-19. Sequenced sample: peripheral blood. The chain couples TRBV6-5 to TRBJ2-6, with D hard to call. The CDR3 DNA is TGTGCCAGCACCAGAGGAAATGGCGCCAACGTCCTGACTTTC. It is translated as CASTRGNGANVLTF.